This TCR beta chain was identified during a study of Graves' ophthalmopathy and Graves' hyperthyroidism (dated by TCRdb to about 2018). Study-wide context: Peripheral blood was collected at initial diagnosis, before any treatment. TCR beta repertoire signatures were used to distinguish Graves' ophthalmopathy from Graves' hyperthyroidism and to predict progression to ophthalmopathy. In total, over 130 blood samples were TCR-sequenced: approximately 42 ophthalmopathy, some 72 hyperthyroidism and approximately 17 hyperthyroidism-to-ophthalmopathy patients. To explore V-J signatures that distinguish ophthalmopathy from hyperthyroidism, a discovery set of about 99 patients was enrolled, made up of 40 to 45 with ophthalmopathy and some 56 with stable hyperthyroidism. For independent validation, a separate cohort was made up of 18 to 20 hyperthyroidism patients plus 17 patients who later progressed from hyperthyroidism to ophthalmopathy. In five to seven hyperthyroidism patients, the T-cell repertoire of thyroid tissue was compared with the T-cell repertoire of blood. After sampling, hyperthyroidism patients received methimazole starting at 30 mg daily, and ophthalmopathy patients received high-dose intravenous methylprednisolone. What the authors observed across the whole study: In cross-validation, the 13-signature model distinguished ophthalmopathy from stable hyperthyroidism with about 90% sensitivity and approximately 81% specificity, while in the test set the corresponding values were about 80% and 75%. Most of the expanded thyroid clonotypes with a frequency above 0.001 were also detected in blood, and it was suggested that the thyroid immune response may be reflected by blood repertoires. No statistical method was used to predetermine the sample size, and group allocation was not hidden from the investigators. In validation, the model predicted ophthalmopathy progression with nearly 71% sensitivity and around 72% specificity; roughly 12 predicted patients were CT-confirmed with GO in a median of 6.5 months.

Ophthalmopathy patients had moderately to severely active disease, Clinical Activity Score of at least 3, NOSPECS grade of at least 4, and disease duration under 3 months. Patients with other autoimmune diseases, uncontrolled infections, pregnancy or lactation were excluded. Diagnosis relied on clinical symptoms, serum thyroxine, TRAb, thyroid ultrasound and orbital computed tomography. Ficoll-Paque density gradient centrifugation was used to isolate PBMCs from about 9.4 ml of fresh peripheral blood. Total RNA was extracted with Trizol reagent and quality-checked on an Agilent 2100 Bioanalyzer. On this clonotype itself: The antigen it recognizes is unknown. Per-base qualities were not stored, and no clone one base away is much larger.

TCR beta CDR3 regions were amplified from RNA transcripts for repertoire sequencing. The first round of RT-PCR was done with HTBI primers and the Qiagen OneStep RT-PCR kit, and was followed by a second round of multiplex PCR, then size selection and purification. Libraries were sequenced on an Illumina HiSeq2000 using paired-end 100 bp reads. On the study's bioinformatics: SOAPnuke was used to process the reads, throwing out any read that had adapters, had uncalled bases, had a mean Phred below 15, or lacked an exact constant-primer or identifier match. COPE v1.2.5 was used to merge high-quality paired reads. Each unique nucleotide sequence was defined as a clonotype, and clonotypes were aligned to IMGT TRB V, D and J references with MiTCR v1.1. The analysis was limited to V-J combinations with a frequency above 0.0001, which together covered more than 98% of repertoires. A TCR clonal expansion and chaos score per V-J combination was defined as the ratio of F50 clonal expansion to chaos observed in the TCRdist matrix. Features were reduced by Welch's t-statistics and random forest to over 10 V-J combinations, which fed a naive Bayes classifier. The similarity between thyroid and blood repertoires was quantified using the Morisita-Horn index. TCRdb passed the public sequencing reads through fastp at Q25 and MiXCR, retaining productive beta sequences. Every entry covers one CDR3 protein and lists the most common genes and DNA from its rows. The V and J calls here are based on TCRdb, not the publication. Present in this sample are about 740,000 distinct CDR3 sequences, 40% of which were seen just once. The ten largest account for less than 55% of the sample.

Sequenced sample: peripheral blood. This TCR was sampled from an adult man with Graves' ophthalmopathy.

In nucleotide form, the sequence is TGTGCCAGCAGCGAGTGGCCGAGGGGGCGCAGTTCACCCCTCCACTTT. Its amino acids are CASSEWPRGRSSPLHF. Recombination joined TRBV5-4 with TRBJ1-6, and 7 junctional nucleotides match TRBD1. The CDR3, cysteine through phenylalanine, is 16 amino acids long. Only the CDR3 portion is preserved as DNA: 48 bases, with reading frame beginning at the first base. Relative to germline, V is missing 4 bases and J is missing 9 bases, with 13 bases of the junction outside any gene match. From the germline V gene (reference sequence), CDR1 is SGHNT and CDR2 is YYREEE.